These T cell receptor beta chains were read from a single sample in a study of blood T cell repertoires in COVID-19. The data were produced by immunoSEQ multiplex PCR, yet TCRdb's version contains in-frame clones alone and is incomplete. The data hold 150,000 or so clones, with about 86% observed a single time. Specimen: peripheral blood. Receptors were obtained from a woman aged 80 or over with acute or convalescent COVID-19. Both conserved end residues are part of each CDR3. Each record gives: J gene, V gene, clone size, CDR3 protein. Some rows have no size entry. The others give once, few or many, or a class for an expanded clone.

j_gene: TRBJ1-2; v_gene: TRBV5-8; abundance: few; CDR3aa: CASSPLTGGYTF
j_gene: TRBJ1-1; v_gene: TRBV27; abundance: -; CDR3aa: CASRRQGWGMNTEAFF
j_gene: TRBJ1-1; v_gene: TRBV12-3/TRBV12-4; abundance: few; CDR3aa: CASSFGGEAFF
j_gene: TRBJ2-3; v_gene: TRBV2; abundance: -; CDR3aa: CAYGTSGASSTDTQYF
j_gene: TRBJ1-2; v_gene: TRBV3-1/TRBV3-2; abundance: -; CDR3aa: CASSQEKIGGAQGSYGYTF
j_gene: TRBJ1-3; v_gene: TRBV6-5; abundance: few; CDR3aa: CASSSTGLSGNTIYF
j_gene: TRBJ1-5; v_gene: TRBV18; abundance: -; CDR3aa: CASSDQGVGNQPQHF
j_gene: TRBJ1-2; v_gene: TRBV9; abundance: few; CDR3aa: CASSVDFITGGYTF
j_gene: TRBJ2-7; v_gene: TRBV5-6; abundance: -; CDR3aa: CASSLRGYEQYF
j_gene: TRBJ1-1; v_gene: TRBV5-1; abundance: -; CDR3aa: CASSLRAGLSEAFF
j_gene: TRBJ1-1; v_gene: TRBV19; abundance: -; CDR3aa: CATATGYGSPEAFF
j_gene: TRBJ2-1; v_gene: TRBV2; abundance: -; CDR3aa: CAQGVQGPNEQFF
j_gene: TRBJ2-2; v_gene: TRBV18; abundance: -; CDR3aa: CASSPSWGGSTGELFF
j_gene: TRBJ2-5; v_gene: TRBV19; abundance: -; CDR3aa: CASSIRETQYF
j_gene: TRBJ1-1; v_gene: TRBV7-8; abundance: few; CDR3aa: CASSLVTGVNTEAFF
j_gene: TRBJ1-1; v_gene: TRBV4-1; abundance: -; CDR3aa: CASSPASHENTEAFF
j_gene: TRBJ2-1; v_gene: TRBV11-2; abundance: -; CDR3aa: CASSSTLAGGPNEQFF
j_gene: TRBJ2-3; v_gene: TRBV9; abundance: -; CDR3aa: CASSAGLAGGGVLTDTQYF
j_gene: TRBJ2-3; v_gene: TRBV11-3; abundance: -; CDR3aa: CASSASTSGGQDTQYF
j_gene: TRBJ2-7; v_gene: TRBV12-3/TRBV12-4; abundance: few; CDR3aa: CASRGGRGYEQYF
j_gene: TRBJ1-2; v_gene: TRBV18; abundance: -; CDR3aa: CASSPTGGIDGYTF
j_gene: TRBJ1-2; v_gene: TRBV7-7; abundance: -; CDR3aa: CASSCGTGDGYGYTF
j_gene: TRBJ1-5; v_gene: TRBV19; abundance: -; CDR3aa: CASTTPARAYQPQHF
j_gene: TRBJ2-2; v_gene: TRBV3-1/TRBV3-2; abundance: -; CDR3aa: CASSQDSRTRGGELFF
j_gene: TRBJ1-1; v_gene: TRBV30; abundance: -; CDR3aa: CAWSRGFGAFF
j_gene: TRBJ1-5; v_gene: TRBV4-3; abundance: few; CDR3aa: CASSQHLRGNQPQHF
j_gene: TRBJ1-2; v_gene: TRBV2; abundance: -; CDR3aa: CASSAFNSPNYGYTF
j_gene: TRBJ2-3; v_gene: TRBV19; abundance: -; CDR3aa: CASSNPAWLAGSKMDGTDTQYF